A selection of T cell receptor beta chains follows, all from one sample in a study of T cell changes during pregnancy in multiple sclerosis. The method was immunoSEQ multiplex PCR; TCRdb's version includes in-frame clones alone and lacks a portion of them. The profile shows about 57,000 clones, around 92% of them singletons. Specimen: CD4+ T cells from peripheral blood mononuclear cells, collected in the second trimester of pregnancy. These TCRs come from a female donor with multiple sclerosis, enrolled in a pregnancy study. CDR3s include the opening cysteine and the closing phenylalanine or tryptophan. The order of the fields is CDR3 DNA, CDR3 protein, D gene, V gene, CDR3 length, clone size, J gene. A D gene is named only where the DNA matches it firmly. The size field is filled for only some rows; it gives once, few, many or a size class.

TGCGCCAGCAGAGGACAGGGGGCAGCCGGGGAGCTGTTTTTT CASRGQGAAGELFF TRBD1 TRBV5-1 14 NA TRBJ2-2
TGTGCCAGCAGCCCCGGGACAGGGAAAAGTGAGGGCACTGAAGCTTTCTTT CASSPGTGKSEGTEAFF TRBD1 TRBV5-4 17 NA TRBJ1-1
TGTGCCACAATAGGGGGCAGAGAGACCCAGTACTTC CATIGGRETQYF TRBD1 TRBV28 12 NA TRBJ2-5
TGCGCCAGCAGCTTGGCCCAGGGTCAGCCCCAGCATTTT CASSLAQGQPQHF NA TRBV5-1 13 NA TRBJ1-5
TGTGCCAGTAGGGGACAGGGGGAAGGGGATGGCTACACCTTC CASRGQGEGDGYTF TRBD1 TRBV19 14 NA TRBJ1-2
TGTGCCAGCAGGAGCGGCACTGAAGCTTTCTTT CASRSGTEAFF NA TRBV6-5 11 NA TRBJ1-1
TGCGCCAGCAGCCCCTCCCCTCCGAACACTGAAGCTTTCTTT CASSPSPPNTEAFF NA TRBV5-1 14 NA TRBJ1-1
TGTGCCAGCAGGGGTCTTGCGGTCGAAGAGACCCAGTACTTC CASRGLAVEETQYF NA TRBV27 14 NA TRBJ2-5
TGTGCCAGCAGTCCTGGACAGATCTCTGGAAACACCATATATTTT CASSPGQISGNTIYF NA TRBV28 15 once TRBJ1-3
TGTGCCAGCAGCTTAGGGATCGACAGGGAAGTTAATGAAAAACTGTTTTTT CASSLGIDREVNEKLFF TRBD1 TRBV7-9 17 NA TRBJ1-4
TGCGCCAGCAGCTTAGGTTGGAGCTCCTACAATGAGCAGTTCTTC CASSLGWSSYNEQFF NA TRBV5-1 15 once TRBJ2-1
TGTGCCAGTAGCCCCCGGACTAGCGGGAGTCAGCAGTTCTTC CASSPRTSGSQQFF TRBD2 TRBV19 14 NA TRBJ2-1
TGTGCCAGCTACCATGGGACTAGCGGCCCCTACAATGAGCAGTTCTTC CASYHGTSGPYNEQFF TRBD2 TRBV19 16 NA TRBJ2-1
TGTGCCAGCACCCAGGCAGCAACTAATGAAAAACTGTTTTTT CASTQAATNEKLFF NA TRBV6-1 14 NA TRBJ1-4
TGTGCCAGCAGGCAAAGACAGGGTGCCCACTACGAGCAGTACTTC CASRQRQGAHYEQYF TRBD1 TRBV6-5 15 NA TRBJ2-7
TGTGCCAGCCACTCAACCCCGGGACAGAGGATGGGAAACTATGGCTACACCTTC CASHSTPGQRMGNYGYTF TRBD1 TRBV19 18 NA TRBJ1-2
TGTGCCAGCAGCTTAGGGGGGACAGGGGGCACTGAAGCTTTCTTT CASSLGGTGGTEAFF TRBD1 TRBV11-3 15 NA TRBJ1-1
TGTGCCAGCAGGCGGGAGCTCGAGCAGTACTTC CASRRELEQYF TRBD2 TRBV2 11 NA TRBJ2-7
TGTGCCAGCAGTACCCAGGGGGGAGCTGAAGCTTTCTTT CASSTQGGAEAFF TRBD1 TRBV6-1 13 few TRBJ1-1
TGTGCCAGCAGCCCCCAGGGGGTGGCGGGGGATACGCAGTATTTT CASSPQGVAGDTQYF NA TRBV7-2 15 NA TRBJ2-3
TGTGCCAGCAGCCTACCGGGACAGGGGGACACCATATATTTT CASSLPGQGDTIYF TRBD1 TRBV7-9 14 NA TRBJ1-3
TGTGCCAGTCTGAGGGCTGGGGCCAACGTCCTGACTTTC CASLRAGANVLTF NA TRBV6-5 13 NA TRBJ2-6
TGTGCCAGCAGTCCCGGACTAGCGGTCAATGAGCAGTTCTTC CASSPGLAVNEQFF TRBD2 TRBV7-2 14 NA TRBJ2-1
TGCGCCAGCAGCTTGGCCACAGGGGGATCCTACAATGAGCAGTTCTTC CASSLATGGSYNEQFF TRBD1 TRBV5-1 16 NA TRBJ2-1
TGTGCCAGCAGCTTAGGCGTAGCTAACTATGGCTACACCTTC CASSLGVANYGYTF NA TRBV7-9 14 NA TRBJ1-2
TGTGCCAGCAACGTAAGGGCAGGGGCAATGGAGGGCTACACCTTC CASNVRAGAMEGYTF NA TRBV9 15 NA TRBJ1-2
TGTGCCTGGAGTGTTGGGACAGCTAGGGGGCTAAAACTGTTTTTT CAWSVGTARGLKLFF TRBD1 TRBV30 15 NA TRBJ1-4
TGTGCCAGCAGTACACCCGGACAGGGTTTGGGTGAGCAGTTCTTC CASSTPGQGLGEQFF TRBD1 TRBV6-5 15 NA TRBJ2-1
TGCGCCAGCAGCTTGAGGGCGGGAGGTCTTATATACAATGAGCAGTTCTTC CASSLRAGGLIYNEQFF TRBD2 TRBV5-1 17 NA TRBJ2-1
TGTGCCACCAGCAGTTTTGGTCAGGGCAGCTCCTACAATGAGCAGTTCTTC CATSSFGQGSSYNEQFF NA TRBV15 17 NA TRBJ2-1
TGTGCCAGCAGTCCGGCGGGAGGGCCTAATGAGCAGTTCTTC CASSPAGGPNEQFF TRBD2 TRBV28 14 NA TRBJ2-1
TGTGCCAGCAGTGCATCGGGAGATAGCAATCAGCCCCAGCATTTT CASSASGDSNQPQHF NA TRBV6-1 15 NA TRBJ1-5
TGTGCCAGCAGTGCCGTACTAGCGAGGGTGGGCAAAAACATTCAGTACTTC CASSAVLARVGKNIQYF TRBD2 TRBV2 17 NA TRBJ2-4
TGTGCCAGTAGTTACCTAGGATACCAAGAGACCCAGTACTTC CASSYLGYQETQYF NA TRBV19 14 NA TRBJ2-5
TGTGCCAGCAGTTTATCTGGGGGCAGGAATCAGCCCCAGCATTTT CASSLSGGRNQPQHF NA TRBV28 15 NA TRBJ1-5
TGTGCCAGCAGCGCCCCACAGGGTTTTTCCTATGGCTACACCTTC CASSAPQGFSYGYTF NA TRBV9 15 NA TRBJ1-2
TGTGCCAGCAGTTTCAGAAGGACTAGCGGGACGAGCTCCTACGAGCAGTACTTC CASSFRRTSGTSSYEQYF TRBD2 TRBV27 18 NA TRBJ2-7
TGTGCCAGCAGCATCGGGACTAGCGGGACAGGTGGGGCCAACGTCCTGACTTTC CASSIGTSGTGGANVLTF TRBD2 TRBV7-8 18 NA TRBJ2-6
TGTGCCAGCAGTCCATACATGAACACTGAAGCTTTCTTT CASSPYMNTEAFF NA TRBV28 13 NA TRBJ1-1
TGTGCCAGCAGTTACTCGACTAGCGGGCTTACAGATACGCAGTATTTT CASSYSTSGLTDTQYF TRBD2 TRBV6-6 16 NA TRBJ2-3
TGTGCCAGCAGTTTTATGGTAGTAATGGGACTAGCGGGATGGGATGAGCAGTTCTTC CASSFMVVMGLAGWDEQFF TRBD2 TRBV27 19 NA TRBJ2-1
TGTGCCAGCAGCCAACGGACAGGGAGGCAAGGTTATGGCTACACCTTC CASSQRTGRQGYGYTF TRBD1 TRBV4-2 16 NA TRBJ1-2
TGTGCCAGCACCCCCCGCGCTGGGGGCCTATACAATGAGCAGTTCTTC CASTPRAGGLYNEQFF NA TRBV27 16 NA TRBJ2-1
TGCGCCAGCAGCGAGGGACAGGCAGAGACTGAAGCTTTCTTT CASSEGQAETEAFF TRBD1 TRBV10-2 14 NA TRBJ1-1
TGTGCCAGCAGCCGAGGACAATCGGGTGAAAAACTGTTTTTT CASSRGQSGEKLFF NA TRBV7-9 14 NA TRBJ1-4
TGTGCCACCAGCAGAGACTACTCCTACGAGCAGTACTTC CATSRDYSYEQYF NA TRBV15 13 NA TRBJ2-7
TGTGCCAGCAGCTCTGGTGACAGGGGGATGGACACCGGGGAGCTGTTTTTT CASSSGDRGMDTGELFF TRBD1 TRBV11-3 17 NA TRBJ2-2
TGTGCCAGCAGCTTCATAGGGGGCGACGGCTACACCTTC CASSFIGGDGYTF TRBD1 TRBV7-8 13 NA TRBJ1-2
TGCAGCGTTGTGGCTAGCGGGAGGGTCAATGAGCAGTTCTTC CSVVASGRVNEQFF TRBD2 TRBV29-1 14 NA TRBJ2-1
TGTGCCAGCAGCTTCGTTTCGACAGGGACGCAGTATTTT CASSFVSTGTQYF TRBD1 TRBV11-3 13 NA TRBJ2-3
TGTGCCACCAGCGCCCGGGACAGGGTTTCTGGCTACACCTTC CATSARDRVSGYTF TRBD1 TRBV15 14 few TRBJ1-2
TGTGCCACCAGCAGAGATCGCCCGGGGGAGCAGTACTTC CATSRDRPGEQYF NA TRBV15 13 NA TRBJ2-7
TGTGCCAGCAGCCAAGCCCCTAGACCTTACGAGCAGTACTTC CASSQAPRPYEQYF NA TRBV14 14 NA TRBJ2-7
TGTGCCAGCAGCCCGTCAATACTAGCGGGAGGCCAGGACGAGCAGTACTTC CASSPSILAGGQDEQYF TRBD2 TRBV7-3 17 NA TRBJ2-7
TGTGCCAGCAGTGAAAGGGGGGGTTTGGACAATGAGCAGTTCTTC CASSERGGLDNEQFF NA TRBV2 15 NA TRBJ2-1
TGTGCCAGCAGCGTAGTAGGCGGGGGAAACACCATATATTTT CASSVVGGGNTIYF NA TRBV9 14 NA TRBJ1-3
TGCGCCAGCAGCTTTCTTACAGGGTCTAACTCCTACGAGCAGTACTTC CASSFLTGSNSYEQYF NA TRBV5-1 16 NA TRBJ2-7